These T cell receptor beta chains were read from a single sample in a study of molecular identifiers for immune sequencing clone quantification. TCRdb re-called the PCR reads through MiXCR, storing one row per CDR3 protein. The table has roughly 90,000 distinct CDR3 sequences, about 20% seen once. Source material: naive CD8+ T cells from blood, with Jurkat cell RNA spiked in. The receptors stem from a human donor in good health. Some libraries in this study had Jurkat cell RNA spiked in. The conserved cysteine and the conserved F or W are not part of the CDR3 here.

v_gene: TRBV6-1; CDR3aa: ASSGAFELTGDYGYT
v_gene: TRBV5-6; CDR3aa: ASSSTTGLGNQPQH
v_gene: TRBV6-2/TRBV6-3; CDR3aa: ASSYSNPEQF
v_gene: TRBV12-3/TRBV12-4; CDR3aa: ATSTGQGSQPQH
v_gene: TRBV6-2/TRBV6-3; CDR3aa: ASSLGTSGGHTDTQY
v_gene: TRBV29-1; CDR3aa: SVEVATFGSGIMSLADTQY
v_gene: TRBV7-6; CDR3aa: ASSPTGGSPLH
v_gene: TRBV11-2; CDR3aa: ASTTMAGAGEKLF
v_gene: TRBV19; CDR3aa: ASSLVGFGANVLT
v_gene: TRBV12-3/TRBV12-4; CDR3aa: ASSSGTGNQPQH
v_gene: TRBV12-3/TRBV12-4; CDR3aa: ASIGAGETQY
v_gene: TRBV28; CDR3aa: ASVRTGNYEQY
v_gene: TRBV25-1; CDR3aa: ASSEWSAGEQETQY
v_gene: TRBV7-8; CDR3aa: ASSSKYRGPNQPQH
v_gene: TRBV27; CDR3aa: ASSTVGGPNSPLH
v_gene: TRBV6-5; CDR3aa: ASSYSNGGRYEQY
v_gene: TRBV7-9; CDR3aa: ASSPGRMSSYEQY
v_gene: TRBV29-1; CDR3aa: SGEAKNIQY
v_gene: TRBV4-3; CDR3aa: ASSQEPRQGIHEQY
v_gene: TRBV10-3; CDR3aa: AISEPLTGAAYNEQF
v_gene: TRBV20-1; CDR3aa: SARAGLNYEQY
v_gene: TRBV27; CDR3aa: ASSLYASGANVLT
v_gene: TRBV20-1; CDR3aa: SALTITSYEQY
v_gene: TRBV7-8; CDR3aa: ASSLAGQGDEQF
v_gene: TRBV7-9; CDR3aa: ASSLEQNYEQY
v_gene: TRBV7-9; CDR3aa: ASSMITDTQY
v_gene: TRBV7-9; CDR3aa: ASSLGRAEAF
v_gene: TRBV28; CDR3aa: ASSPPGQGPYEQY
v_gene: TRBV7-8; CDR3aa: ASSSILAGGSYEQY
v_gene: TRBV27; CDR3aa: ASSPAGGNTEAF
v_gene: TRBV27; CDR3aa: ASSYFTGELF
v_gene: TRBV7-9; CDR3aa: ASTSLDRGQETQY
v_gene: TRBV7-2; CDR3aa: ASSLGIGRQGGETQY
v_gene: TRBV7-2; CDR3aa: ASSFLAPGTELKAF
v_gene: TRBV28; CDR3aa: ASNPNTGINTGELF
v_gene: TRBV7-2; CDR3aa: ASSLGASYTDTQY
v_gene: TRBV6-1; CDR3aa: ASSESPSIADTQY
v_gene: TRBV3-2; CDR3aa: ASSQGCKGTDETKDEQY
v_gene: TRBV13; CDR3aa: ASSPTFGQGVSQETQY
v_gene: TRBV30; CDR3aa: AWSVLLGDEQF
v_gene: TRBV29-1; CDR3aa: SVWTGDNQPQH
v_gene: TRBV19; CDR3aa: ASSFGTYGMDTQY
v_gene: TRBV6-2/TRBV6-3; CDR3aa: ASVRGSGNEQF
v_gene: TRBV12-3/TRBV12-4; CDR3aa: ASSFLNQGGPGTGELF
v_gene: TRBV14; CDR3aa: ASSLNGGEQF